This T cell receptor (beta chain) was documented in a study of T-cell reconstitution after alpha-beta-depleted transplantation in children. About this clonotype itself: Its cognate antigen is unknown.

This CDR3 region has 13 residues. The J segment lost 9 bases and the V segment lost 7 bases, leaving 5 bases of the junction unmatched. General study findings and limits: It was newly produced T cells that mostly accounted for T-cell counts and diversity one year after transplant. Some patients' high day-60 TCRbeta diversity was traced to surviving recipient T cells and thymic progenitors. Reportedly, only several hundred clones from non-depleted graft cells drove alpha-beta T-cell counts at about two months.

The authors prepared the TCRbeta library with unique molecular identifiers. A single record per CDR3 protein comes from TCRdb applying MiXCR to the PCR reads. This table has 85,000 to 120,000 distinct CDR3 sequences, approximately 8% appearing once. Sequences were derived from PBMCs, sampled before TCRalphabeta/CD19-depleted stem cell transplant. The chain has TRBV12-3 or TRBV12-4 and TRBJ1-6; 8 bases line up with TRBD1. This TCR was recovered from a boy between 2 and 15 years old with acute lymphoblastic leukemia, due to receive a stem cell transplant. The chain's CDR3 is CASTGQGGSPLHF. DNA for the CDR3: TGTGCCAGCACCGGACAGGGTGGTTCACCCCTCCACTTT.